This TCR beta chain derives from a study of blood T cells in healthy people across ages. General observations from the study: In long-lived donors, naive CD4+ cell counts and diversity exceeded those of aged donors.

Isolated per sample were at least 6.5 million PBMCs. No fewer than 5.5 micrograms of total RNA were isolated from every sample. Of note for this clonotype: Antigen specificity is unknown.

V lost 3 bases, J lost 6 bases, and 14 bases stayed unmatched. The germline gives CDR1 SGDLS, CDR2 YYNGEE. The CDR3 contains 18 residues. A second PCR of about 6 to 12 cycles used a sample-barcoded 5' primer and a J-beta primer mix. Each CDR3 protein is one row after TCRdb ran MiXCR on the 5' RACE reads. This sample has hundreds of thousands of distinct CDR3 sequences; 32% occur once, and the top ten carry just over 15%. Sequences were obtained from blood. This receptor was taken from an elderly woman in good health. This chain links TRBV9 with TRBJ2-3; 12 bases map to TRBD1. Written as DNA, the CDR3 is TGTGCCAGCAGCGCCCGCGGCACGGGACAGGGGGCCCCGGATACGCAGTATTTT. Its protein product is CASSARGTGQGAPDTQYF. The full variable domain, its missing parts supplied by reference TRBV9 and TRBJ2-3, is DSGVTQTPKHLITATGQRVTLRCSPRSGDLSVYWYQQSLDQGLQFLIQYYNGEERAKGNILERFSAQQFPDLHSELNLSSLELGDSALYFCASSARGTGQGAPDTQYFGPGTRLTVL.